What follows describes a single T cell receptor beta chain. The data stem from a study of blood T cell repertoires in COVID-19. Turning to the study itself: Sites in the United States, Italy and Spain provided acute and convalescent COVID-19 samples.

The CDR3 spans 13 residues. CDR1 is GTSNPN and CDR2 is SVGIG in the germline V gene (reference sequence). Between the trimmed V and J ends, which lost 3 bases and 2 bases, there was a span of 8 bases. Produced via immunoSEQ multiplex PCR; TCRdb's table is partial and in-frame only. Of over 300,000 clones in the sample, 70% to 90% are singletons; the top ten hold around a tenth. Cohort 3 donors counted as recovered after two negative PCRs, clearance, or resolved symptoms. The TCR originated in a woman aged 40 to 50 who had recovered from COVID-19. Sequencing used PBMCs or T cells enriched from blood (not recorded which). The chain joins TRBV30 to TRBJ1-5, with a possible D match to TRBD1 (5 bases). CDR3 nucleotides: TGTGCCTGGAGGACGGGGGGCAATCAGCCCCAGCATTTT. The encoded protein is CAWRTGGNQPQHF.